These T cell receptor beta chains were read from a single sample in a study of CD8+CD57+ T cells in acquired aplastic anemia. TCRdb reanalysed the reads using MiXCR and keeps one entry per CDR3 protein. The repertoire holds roughly 420,000 distinct CDR3 sequences, 60% to 80% seen once, with 3% to 4.5% in the top ten. The source material was sorted CD4+, CD8+, or CD8+CD57+ T cells (not recorded which) from PBMCs. The receptor source for this set is a human donor in good health, serving as a control. CDR3s include the opening cysteine and the closing phenylalanine or tryptophan. Each record gives: V gene, J gene, CDR3 protein.

TRBV20-1	TRBJ2-1	CSASQSNEQFF
TRBV7-9	TRBJ2-7	CASSPGLGCYDENF
TRBV7-7	TRBJ2-1	CASSVARNNEQFF
TRBV7-3	TRBJ2-3	CASSPRGGEGSDDTQYF
TRBV10-3	TRBJ2-7	CATRGGSWEQYF
TRBV7-6	TRBJ2-7	CASSLAGRGSPSYEQYF
TRBV10-3	TRBJ2-7	CAIITSRDYEQYF
TRBV25-1	TRBJ1-1	CASSQTPRAEAFF
TRBV30	TRBJ1-4	CAWSVSVANEKLFF
TRBV5-1	TRBJ2-7	CASNLFPRDGQYF
TRBV7-2	TRBJ1-1	CASSLRAGENTEAFF
TRBV7-2	TRBJ2-7	CASRDRLAGGDEQYF
TRBV9	TRBJ2-3	CASSGLARHTAATQYF
TRBV20-1	TRBJ2-3	CSAKTGNTEDTQYF
TRBV29-1	TRBJ1-1	CSVGVRDTEAFF
TRBV19	TRBJ1-4	CASSILEGGEKLFF
TRBV7-2	TRBJ2-5	CASSLAGFQETQYF
TRBV7-7	TRBJ2-5	CASSFSGQIRSTFETQYF
TRBV6-5	TRBJ1-6	CASTDSRDRSSPLHF
TRBV20-1	TRBJ2-3	CSATGGGPDTQYF
TRBV7-2	TRBJ1-3	CASSAQTGAGNTIYF
TRBV11-2	TRBJ2-5	CASSPQGIRLETQYF
TRBV19	TRBJ2-5	CATAGGAGAETQYF
TRBV2	TRBJ1-1	CASRDDRAGYTEAFF
TRBV11-3	TRBJ1-1	CASSFPGGTNTEAFF